These 22 T cell receptor beta chains were sequenced from one sample in a study of blood T cell repertoires in COVID-19. The assay was immunoSEQ multiplex PCR, and TCRdb's table has in-frame clones only and misses some. Of more than 300,000 clones listed, more than 85% were seen once; the top ten hold 3.9%. Source material: PBMCs or T cells enriched from blood (not recorded which). Every receptor here comes from a woman aged 25 to 39 who had been exposed to COVID-19.

The chain has TRBV7-9 and TRBJ2-7; 8 bases match TRBD1. V lost 5 bases to trimming and J lost 4 bases; unmatched junction nucleotides: 7. The CDR3 contains 14 residues. CDR1 and CDR2 from the germline V gene are SEHNR and FQNEAQ (reference sequence). The CDR3 loop is CASSLRGPRYEQYF. CDR3 DNA: TGTGCCAGCAGCCTCAGGGGGCCAAGGTACGAGCAGTACTTC. Combining the CDR3 with reference TRBV7-9 and TRBJ2-7 gives the whole variable domain DTGVSQNPRHKITKRGQNVTFRCDPISEHNRLYWYRQTLGQGPEFLTYFQNEAQLEKSRLLSDRFSAERPKGSFSTLEIQRTEQGDSAMYLCASSLRGPRYEQYFGPGTRLTVT.

This clone was picked up one time. V usage is TRBV12-2 and J usage is TRBJ1-5; the table assigns TRBD1, which was not confirmed against the DNA. TRBV12-2 is listed as a pseudogene. The CDR3 has 16 residues. The CDR3: CASRFGTVNLNQPQHF. In DNA, the CDR3 is TGTGCAAGTCGCTTCGGGACAGTCAATCTTAATCAGCCCCAGCATTTT.

The gene calls are TRBV5-4 and TRBJ2-6; 11 bases match TRBD1. The V and J ends lost 5 bases and 2 bases, in that order; junction bases with no gene match: 12. The V gene's germline CDR1 is SGHNT and CDR2 YYREEE (reference sequence). This CDR3 is built from 19 residues. CDR3 nucleotide sequence: TGTGCCAGCAGGCCCCGGACAGGGGGCGCGGCGGCTGGGGCCAACGTCCTGACTTTC. Translated: CASRPRTGGAAAGANVLTF.

This chain joins TRBV27 and TRBJ2-3; the D gene is possibly TRBD2 (6 bases). Looked up from germline, CDR1 is MNHEY and CDR2 is SMNVEV (reference sequence). The CDR3 sequence is 15 residues long. Trimming removed 1 base from V and 1 base from J, with 9 bases in between. CDR3 amino acids: CASSLWGVGTDTQYF. The CDR3 DNA follows: TGTGCCAGCAGTTTATGGGGGGTCGGCACAGATACGCAGTATTTT.

This chain connects TRBV29-1 to TRBJ1-1; no reliable D call. Trimming removed 6 bases from V and 1 base from J, with 15 bases in between. This CDR3 has 14 residues. Germline CDR1 is SQVTM and CDR2 is ANQGSEA. DNA of the CDR3: TGCAGCGTCCCCAGAGGCCAGAGGAACACTGAAGCTTTCTTT. Translating gives CSVPRGQRNTEAFF.

The chain links TRBV6-5 to TRBJ2-7, with 7 bases identical to TRBD2. The trim removed 2 bases at V and 0 bases at J, leaving 4 bases unmatched. This CDR3 contains 15 residues. Germline V CDR1 and CDR2: MNHEY, SVGAGI. The CDR3 is CASSYGRGTSYEQYF. The CDR3 DNA sequence: TGTGCCAGCAGTTACGGGCGGGGGACCTCCTACGAGCAGTACTTC.

The chain carries TRBV18 and TRBJ1-6; tentatively, D is TRBD1 (6 bases). The germline V gene has CDR1 KGHSH and CDR2 LQKENI. V lost 4 bases and J lost 13, with 11 bases in between. The CDR3 covers 12 residues. DNA of the CDR3: TGTGCCAGCTCACTCAGGGGTGCTCCCCTCCACTTT. Translation: CASSLRGAPLHF.

The gene calls are TRBV4-3 and TRBJ1-1, with 7 bases aligning to TRBD1. CDR1 and CDR2 from the germline V gene are LGHNA and YSLEER. There are 13 residues in the CDR3. The V gene end was trimmed by 10 bases and the J gene end by 0 bases; junction bases not matched to a gene: 5. CDR3 in DNA: TGCGCCACCCGGGGACAGCTGAACACTGAAGCTTTCTTT. This encodes CATRGQLNTEAFF.

The chain uses TRBV27 and TRBJ1-1; D may be TRBD1 (6 bases). V was clipped by 6 bases and J by 0 bases, with 8 bases between them. Germline CDR1 reads MNHEY; CDR2 reads SMNVEV (reference sequence). The CDR3 has 13 amino acids. The CDR3 coding sequence is TGTGCCAGCAGCGGGACATTGAACACTGAAGCTTTCTTT. Its protein is CASSGTLNTEAFF.

The rearrangement joins TRBV5-1 to TRBJ1-5, with 7 bases identical to TRBD1. Trimming at V came to 5 bases and at J to 2 bases, leaving 7 bases not matched to a gene. The germline gives CDR1 SGHRS, CDR2 YFSETQ. The CDR3 length is 15 residues. CDR3 residues: CASSLTTGGNQPQHF. DNA for the CDR3: TGCGCCAGCAGTCTTACTACAGGGGGCAATCAGCCCCAGCATTTT. The full variable domain, completed using reference TRBV5-1 and TRBJ1-5, is KAGVTQTPRYLIKTRGQQVTLSCSPISGHRSVSWYQQTPGQGLQFLFEYFSETQRNKGNFPGRFSGRQFSNSRSEMNVSTLELGDSALYLCASSLTTGGNQPQHFGDGTRLSIL.

In the case of this clone: The identical CDR3 is also encoded by other nucleotide sequences in the sample. The rearrangement uses TRBV27 and TRBJ1-1; TRBD1 agrees at 8 bases. Germline CDR1 MNHEY, CDR2 SMNVEV (reference sequence). The CDR3 loop spans 14 amino acids. V was clipped by 5 bases and J by 4 bases; unmatched bases: 6. As DNA, the CDR3 is TGTGCCAGCAGTCCCTTAGGACAGGGCACTGAAGCTTTCTTT. Translation gives CASSPLGQGTEAFF.

This clone was counted between two and nine times. This chain connects TRBV5-4 to TRBJ2-1; D may be TRBD2 (5 bases). This CDR3 comprises 14 residues. V was pared by 0 bases and J by 8 bases, with 12 bases between. Germline V gives CDR1 SGHNT, CDR2 YYREEE (reference sequence). The CDR3 sequence: CASSLDLASDEQFF. CDR3 nucleotide sequence: TGTGCCAGCAGCTTGGATCTAGCTTCCGATGAGCAGTTCTTC. The full variable domain, its missing parts supplied by reference TRBV5-4 and TRBJ2-1, is ETGVTQSPTHLIKTRGQQVTLRCSSQSGHNTVSWYQQALGQGPQFIFQYYREEENGRGNFPPRFSGLQFPNYSSELNVNALELDDSALYLCASSLDLASDEQFFGPGTRLTVL.

The chain has TRBV6-6 and TRBJ2-1; D gene ambiguous. The V end lost 6 bases, the J end lost 0 bases, and 9 bases lay between the germline ends. The V gene's germline CDR1 is MNHNY and CDR2 SVGAGI (reference sequence). The CDR3 sequence is 14 residues long. CDR3: CASRADNSYNEQFF. The CDR3 region has the DNA TGTGCCAGCAGGGCCGACAACTCCTACAATGAGCAGTTCTTC.

The J gene is TRBJ1-5, the V gene TRBV6-5; D is uncertain. Trimming shortened V by 0 bases and J by 6 bases, and 12 bases separated the two germline ends. CDR1 is MNHEY and CDR2 is SVGAGI in the germline V gene. This CDR3 is 15 amino acids long. The DNA for the CDR3 is TGTGCCAGCAGTTACTCGTTCAGAGCGAGTCAGCCCCAGCATTTT. It encodes CASSYSFRASQPQHF.

V gene TRBV5-6 combines with J gene TRBJ1-2; 7 bases align to TRBD1. From germline, CDR1 is SGHDT and CDR2 YYEEEE. This CDR3 spans 15 amino acids. V lost 2 bases, J lost 8 bases, and 12 bases stayed unmatched. The CDR3 reads CASSFKVQGVRGYTF. In nucleotides, the CDR3 is TGTGCCAGCAGCTTCAAAGTGCAGGGGGTCCGGGGCTACACCTTC.

This chain uses TRBV6-5 with TRBJ2-7; TRBD1 aligns across 10 bases. The CDR3 has 15 residues. The germline V gene has CDR1 MNHEY and CDR2 SVGAGI. V gave up 5 bases and J gave up 3 bases; unmatched junction bases: 7. The CDR3 nucleotides read TGTGCCAGCAGTATCGGATGGGACAGGGGCTACGAGCAGTACTTC. Residues: CASSIGWDRGYEQYF.

The chain employs TRBV6-1 and TRBJ1-6; D is undetermined. The CDR3 totals 14 residues. CDR1 is MNHNS, CDR2 SASEGT, per germline. V lost 2 bases and J lost 7, with 9 bases in between. The CDR3 DNA sequence: TGTGCCAGCAGTGAAACAGCCGAGAATTCACCCCTCCACTTT. Residues: CASSETAENSPLHF.

The chain couples TRBV29-1 to TRBJ1-2; perhaps TRBD1 as D (6 bases). CDR3 size: 13 residues. The V gene lost 6 bases and the J gene lost 7 bases, with 18 bases spanning the gap. Germline loops: CDR1 SQVTM, CDR2 ANQGSEA. The chain's CDR3 is CSVVKRGLAGYTF. CDR3 nucleotides: TGCAGCGTGGTCAAAAGGGGGTTAGCTGGCTACACCTTC.

V gene TRBV5-1 combines with J gene TRBJ1-3, with D uncertain. CDR1 and CDR2 from the germline V gene are SGHRS and YFSETQ. The length of the CDR3 is 13 residues. V dropped 0 bases and J dropped 4 bases, with 5 bases sitting between them. In nucleotides, the CDR3 is TGCGCCAGCAGCTTGGGCGGAGGAAACACCATATATTTT. Protein product: CASSLGGGNTIYF.

The V and J genes are TRBV7-9 and TRBJ2-7; TRBD1 agrees at 10 bases. CDR1 is SEHNR and CDR2 is FQNEAQ in the germline V gene (reference sequence). CDR3 size: 14 residues. V was pared by 5 bases and J by 6 bases, with 7 bases of the junction left unmatched. The CDR3 nucleotides are TGTGCCAGCAGCACCACCGGGACAGGGGCCGAGCAGTACTTC. Protein product: CASSTTGTGAEQYF.

Only one count was recorded for this clone. The gene calls are TRBV28 and TRBJ2-5, with 7 positions matching TRBD2. Trimming removed 8 bases from V and 2 bases from J; junction bases left unmatched: 8. In germline, CDR1 is MDHEN, CDR2 SYDVKM. The CDR3 totals 14 residues. The CDR3 sequence is CASSPGGFQETQYF. CDR3 sequence (DNA): TGTGCCAGCTCCCCCGGGGGGTTTCAAGAGACCCAGTACTTC.

V gene TRBV4-2 combines with J gene TRBJ1-5; D possibly corresponds to TRBD1 (5 bases). Germline CDR1 LGHNA, CDR2 YNFKEQ. This CDR3 is 14 amino acids long. Trimming removed 5 bases at V and 6 bases at J, with 14 bases between. Here the CDR3 reads CASSSGGNGQPQHF. The CDR3 DNA reads TGTGCCAGCAGCAGTGGGGGGAACGGTCAGCCCCAGCATTTT.